This T cell receptor beta chain is drawn from a study of regulatory dendritic cells for organ transplantation. Study-wide results and limits: Memory CD8+ T cells were the most oligoclonal; naive cells were highly diverse. Of resting T cell subsets, memory CD8+ had the most alloreactive clonotypes. Memory CD8+ clonal expansion seemed more limited with regulatory than mature dendritic cells.

Naive CD45RA+ and memory CD45RO+ CD4+ or CD8+ T cells were FACS-sorted. This clone occurred once. Its antigen remains unknown. The V gene's germline CDR1 is MNHNS and CDR2 SASEGT. V was pared by 7 bases and J by 1 base, with 14 bases between. This CDR3 comprises 14 residues. Produced via immunoSEQ multiplex PCR; TCRdb's table is partial and in-frame only. The table records around 30,000 clones, roughly 84% of them present only once. The source is a human donor in good health. The chain joins TRBV6-1 to TRBJ2-7, with unresolved D. The sample taken for sequencing was naive CD8+ T cells from blood. Subset meaning: CD45RA+ naive T cells. CDR3 sequence reads: CASTLSPGSYEQYF. In DNA form, the CDR3 reads TGTGCCAGCACCCTAAGTCCGGGTTCCTACGAGCAGTACTTC.